This T cell receptor beta chain was sequenced during a study of preoperative IRX-2 immunotherapy in early breast cancer. Noted treatment: preoperative locoregional IRX-2 cytokine immunotherapy. Patients received preoperative, locoregional IRX-2 cytokine immunotherapy in a phase Ib study. The protocol was immunoSEQ multiplex PCR, while the TCRdb copy is restricted to in-frame clones and leaves out a portion. The table shows 28,000 or so clones, with 85% to 90% occurring only once. This clone turned up a few times. In germline, CDR1 is SGHDT, CDR2 YYEEEE. The CDR3 length is 15 residues. Deletions cut 0 bases from V and 2 bases from J, with 9 bases between.

The sequence was collected from a human donor with breast cancer. The rearrangement links TRBV5-6 to TRBJ2-1, with a tentative D call TRBD1 (6 bases). This sample was obtained from a patient treated with IRX-2 immunotherapy. CDR3: CASSLGDTPYNEQFF. DNA of the CDR3: TGTGCCAGCAGCTTGGGGGACACCCCCTACAATGAGCAGTTCTTC. Filled out from reference TRBV5-6 and TRBJ2-1, the complete variable domain reads DAGVTQSPTHLIKTRGQQVTLRCSPKSGHDTVSWYQQALGQGPQFIFQYYEEEERQRGNFPDRFSGHQFPNYSSELNVNALLLGDSALYLCASSLGDTPYNEQFFGPGTRLTVL.